The source of this T cell receptor (beta chain) is a study of T cell changes during pregnancy in multiple sclerosis. Trimming took 4 bases from V and 7 from J; bases not matched to a gene: 10. The CDR3 has 14 residues. Germline V gives CDR1 KGHSH, CDR2 LQKENI. This clone was counted a single time. The table came from immunoSEQ multiplex PCR; TCRdb's copy has only in-frame clones and leaves some out. The profile shows 50,000 to 65,000 clones, about nine tenths of them singletons. The receptor was isolated from a female donor in good health, enrolled as a control in a pregnancy study. The specimen was peripheral blood, collected in the third trimester of pregnancy. The chain joins TRBV18 to TRBJ2-7; TRBD2 aligns across 7 bases. CDR3 sequence: CASSLGLDALEQYF. The CDR3 DNA reads as TGTGCCAGCTCACTTGGACTAGATGCATTGGAGCAGTACTTC.